Listed below are T cell receptor beta chains from one sample, sequenced in a study of cytomegalovirus exposure and HLA in healthy donors. The data were produced by immunoSEQ multiplex PCR, yet TCRdb's version contains in-frame clones alone and is incomplete. The sample contains about 330,000 clones, just over 85% of which appear only once. The sequencing sample was made of PBMCs. The receptors come from a woman younger than 35 in good health and CMV-seronegative. Each CDR3 is given with its conserved first and last residue. D genes are given only for firm matches. Size values are once, few and many counts, or a class for expanded clones, and some rows have none.

CASSPAGLNQPQHF,TGTGCCAGCAGCCCGGCGGGTCTCAATCAGCCCCAGCATTTT,TRBJ1-5,-,TRBV7-9,-
CASSQGQAGYGYTF,TGTGCCAGCAGTCAGGGACAGGCGGGCTATGGCTACACCTTC,TRBJ1-2,TRBD1,TRBV6-5,-
CASSFAGPRYEQYF,TGTGCCAGCAGTTTTGCAGGGCCTCGCTACGAGCAGTACTTC,TRBJ2-7,-,TRBV27,-
CASSFGQGRDTQYF,TGCGCCAGCTCCTTTGGACAGGGCCGAGATACGCAGTATTTT,TRBJ2-3,TRBD1,TRBV5-1,once
CASSVGQADQPQHF,TGTGCCAGCAGCGTAGGACAGGCGGATCAGCCCCAGCATTTT,TRBJ1-5,-,TRBV9,-
CASSLGGSNQPQHF,TGCGCCAGCAGCTTGGGGGGCAGCAATCAGCCCCAGCATTTT,TRBJ1-5,-,TRBV5-1,-
CASSWEPTGLNYGYTF,TGTGCCAGCAGCTGGGAACCGACAGGGCTTAACTATGGCTACACCTTC,TRBJ1-2,TRBD1,TRBV7-2,-
CASSPIRRGASNNQPQHF,TGTGCCAGCAGCCCTATACGGCGGGGTGCGAGTAACAATCAGCCCCAGCATTTT,TRBJ1-5,-,TRBV7-3,-
CASSVSGSISGPFYEQYF,TGTGCCAGCAGTGTTAGCGGGAGTATCTCTGGGCCCTTTTACGAGCAGTACTTC,TRBJ2-7,TRBD2,TRBV6-1,-
CASSQIGSGYTF,TGCGCCAGCAGCCAAATCGGGTCTGGCTACACCTTC,TRBJ1-2,-,TRBV4-3,-
CASSPHQGVSSEQYF,TGTGCCAGTAGTCCACATCAGGGGGTTTCCAGCGAGCAGTACTTC,TRBJ2-7,TRBD1,TRBV19,-